These 17 T cell receptor beta chains were sequenced from one sample in a study of cytomegalovirus exposure and HLA in healthy donors. The PCR was carried out with 60 Vbeta primers and 13 Jbeta primers. Libraries were prepared by immunoSEQ multiplex PCR; TCRdb keeps only in-frame clonotypes and omits some of them. The table includes 150,000 to 200,000 clones, around 80% detected once. Sequencing input: PBMCs. The receptors stem from a man between 18 and 29 years old in good health and CMV-seronegative.

The gene calls are TRBV7-6 and TRBJ2-2, with 10 bases lining up with TRBD1. V shed 3 bases, J shed 6 bases, and the junction held 4 bases outside the gene matches. This CDR3 spans 15 amino acids. Germline CDR1 SGHVS, CDR2 FNYEAQ. In DNA form, the CDR3 reads TGTGCCAGCAGCTTGGGGGACAGGGGCGCCGGGGAGCTGTTTTTT. Translating it yields CASSLGDRGAGELFF.

This clone has only a few counts. The chain is built from TRBV9 and TRBJ2-3, with 9 bases fitting TRBD2. CDR1 is SGDLS, CDR2 YYNGEE, per germline. Losses at the gene ends were 3 bases for V and 2 bases for J; bases not matched to a gene: 4. CDR3 length equals 15 residues. CDR3 nucleotide sequence: TGTGCCAGCAGCGGCTTAGCGGGGGCCACAGATACGCAGTATTTT. Translating it yields CASSGLAGATDTQYF. The full variable domain, rest sourced from reference TRBV9 and TRBJ2-3, is DSGVTQTPKHLITATGQRVTLRCSPRSGDLSVYWYQQSLDQGLQFLIQYYNGEERAKGNILERFSAQQFPDLHSELNLSSLELGDSALYFCASSGLAGATDTQYFGPGTRLTVL.

This chain links TRBV20-1 with TRBJ2-1, with a possible D match to TRBD2 (6 bases). Germline CDR1 is DFQATT and CDR2 is SNEGSKA (reference sequence). The germline V and J ends were trimmed by 7 bases and 5 bases, with 9 bases remaining between them. The length of the CDR3 is 11 residues. The CDR3 coding sequence is TGCAGTGGAAGGAGGGACAATGAGCAGTTCTTC. Protein product: CSGRRDNEQFF.

The rearrangement links TRBV7-2 to TRBJ2-3; possible D gene TRBD2, 7 bases. The ends were cut back, 5 bases at V and 3 bases at J, with 18 bases in the middle. Looked up from germline, CDR1 is SGHTA and CDR2 is FQGNSA. This CDR3 is 16 amino acids long. CDR3 in DNA: TGTGCCAGCAGCGTAGTGGGGGGGGGCGAGACAGATACGCAGTATTTT. Its translation: CASSVVGGGETDTQYF.

The V gene is TRBV6-6, the J gene TRBJ2-5; D might be TRBD2 (6 bases). The germline CDR1 and CDR2 sequences are MNHNY and SVGAGI (reference sequence). The CDR3 is 14 residues long. Trimming removed 5 bases from V and 5 bases from J, with 15 bases in between. Here the CDR3 DNA reads TGTGCCAGCAGTCGGGACTCCGAGGCGGAGACCCAGTACTTC. It codes for CASSRDSEAETQYF.

V gene TRBV28 combines with J gene TRBJ2-1, with 13 nucleotides matching TRBD2. The V gene's germline CDR1 is MDHEN and CDR2 SYDVKM. V lost 5 bases, J lost 4 bases, and 8 bases stayed unmatched. The CDR3 runs to 17 residues. The CDR3, as DNA: TGTGCCAGCAGTCCGGGACTAGCGGGACAGTCTTACAATGAGCAGTTCTTC. It is translated as CASSPGLAGQSYNEQFF.

This clone is a singleton in its sample. The chain carries TRBV20-1 and TRBJ2-2; D is ambiguous. This CDR3 contains 11 residues. Trimming removed 3 bases at V and 5 bases at J, with 4 bases between. Germline V lookup: CDR1 DFQATT, CDR2 SNEGSKA (reference sequence). The CDR3 DNA reads as TGCAGTGCTAGCTATACCGGGGAGCTGTTTTTT. It specifies CSASYTGELFF.

The chain uses TRBV7-3 and TRBJ1-2; D gene ambiguous. This CDR3 spans 13 amino acids. Trimming removed 5 bases from V and 4 bases from J, with 11 bases in between. Looked up from germline, CDR1 is SGHTA and CDR2 is FQGTGA. The CDR3 DNA reads as TGTGCCAGCAGCCCTCTTCCGGGCTATGGCTACACCTTC. Its translation is CASSPLPGYGYTF.

The count of this clone is one. The chain carries TRBV29-1 and TRBJ1-4, with TRBD1 matching over 8 bases. Germline-derived CDR1 and CDR2 are SQVTM and ANQGSEA. The CDR3 runs to 14 residues. V lost 6 bases, J lost 1 base, and 4 bases stayed unmatched. Here the CDR3 reads CSVVTGETNEKLFF. The DNA of the CDR3 is TGCAGCGTCGTGACAGGGGAAACTAATGAAAAACTGTTTTTT.

The chain combines TRBV29-1 with TRBJ1-1, with a weak D call TRBD1 (5 bases). The CDR3 contains 12 residues. The germline V gene encodes CDR1 SQVTM and CDR2 ANQGSEA. The V and J ends lost 6 bases and 1 base respectively, with 9 bases between them. The CDR3 reads CSVGAENTEAFF. Here the CDR3 DNA reads TGCAGCGTAGGGGCGGAGAACACTGAAGCTTTCTTT. The entire variable domain, with the rest obtained from reference TRBV29-1 and TRBJ1-1, is as follows: SAVISQKPSRDICQRGTSLTIQCQVDSQVTMMFWYRQQPGQSLTLIATANQGSEATYESGFVIDKFPISRPNLTFSTLTVSNMSPEDSSIYLCSVGAENTEAFFGQGTRLTVV.

V is TRBV9 and J is TRBJ1-3; no clear D. Trimming pared 1 base from V and 7 bases from J, leaving 9 bases between. Looked up from germline, CDR1 is SGDLS and CDR2 is YYNGEE. The CDR3 has 13 residues. The CDR3 sequence: CASSVPGSNTIYF. CDR3 sequence (DNA): TGTGCCAGCAGCGTACCGGGTTCGAACACCATATATTTT. Full variable domain (rest looked up from reference TRBV9 and TRBJ1-3): DSGVTQTPKHLITATGQRVTLRCSPRSGDLSVYWYQQSLDQGLQFLIQYYNGEERAKGNILERFSAQQFPDLHSELNLSSLELGDSALYFCASSVPGSNTIYFGEGSWLTVV.

In its sample, this clone was seen once. V and J are TRBV9 and TRBJ1-4; D possibly corresponds to TRBD1 (6 bases). Trimming took 2 bases from V and 4 from J, leaving 12 bases between them. CDR1 is SGDLS, CDR2 YYNGEE, per germline. This CDR3 has 15 amino acids. This CDR3 reads CASSVATGHNEKLFF. The CDR3 DNA sequence: TGTGCCAGCAGCGTTGCGACAGGCCATAATGAAAAACTGTTTTTT.

This clone has a handful of counts. The chain employs TRBV19 and TRBJ2-7; 9 nucleotides agree with TRBD2. Per the germline V gene, CDR1 is LNHDA and CDR2 is SQIVND (reference sequence). Germline trimming cut 1 base from V and 2 bases from J; bases unmatched to any gene: 9. The CDR3 covers 17 residues. As DNA, the CDR3 is TGTGCCAGTAGTATAGCCCCCACTAGCGGGTTAACCTACGAGCAGTACTTC. Translation: CASSIAPTSGLTYEQYF.

The CDR3 sequence is CASSPRGATLVDTEAFF. CDR3 DNA: TGTGCCAGCAGCCCCCGGGGGGCCACCCTGGTAGACACTGAAGCTTTCTTT. The chain couples TRBV13 to TRBJ1-1; possible D gene TRBD1, 6 bases. Trimming removed 5 bases at V and 3 bases at J, with 22 bases between. The CDR3 runs to 17 residues. Germline CDR1 PRHDT, CDR2 FYEKMQ (reference sequence).

The gene calls are TRBV5-6 and TRBJ2-3; D is ambiguous. With 1 base removed from V and 5 bases from J, the gap between germline ends came to 5 bases. Germline V lookup: CDR1 SGHDT, CDR2 YYEEEE. The length of the CDR3 is 12 residues. CDR3 DNA: TGTGCCAGCAGCTTGCCAGGAGATACGCAGTATTTT. It translates to CASSLPGDTQYF. The complete variable domain, with remaining parts taken from reference TRBV5-6 and TRBJ2-3, reads DAGVTQSPTHLIKTRGQQVTLRCSPKSGHDTVSWYQQALGQGPQFIFQYYEEEERQRGNFPDRFSGHQFPNYSSELNVNALLLGDSALYLCASSLPGDTQYFGPGTRLTVL.

J is TRBJ1-5 and V is TRBV10-3, with D unclear. The CDR3 spans 13 residues. The germline CDR1 and CDR2 sequences are ENHRY and SYGVKD. V was pared by 3 bases and J by 4 bases, with 7 bases between. The CDR3 sequence is CAISDGKNQPQHF. CDR3 nucleotides: TGTGCCATCAGTGACGGGAAGAATCAGCCCCAGCATTTT.

This clone was recorded a few times. The chain uses TRBV10-2 and TRBJ2-7, with 8 bases aligning to TRBD2. The CDR3 is 21 residues long. The germline gives CDR1 WSHSY, CDR2 SAAADI. Trimming removed 2 bases from V and 3 bases from J; junction bases left unmatched: 24. The DNA for the CDR3 is TGCGCCAGCAGTGAGAAGGGCGGGGGGCCGCCTTATTTATCCCTGTTCTACGAGCAGTACTTC. Translating it yields CASSEKGGGPPYLSLFYEQYF.